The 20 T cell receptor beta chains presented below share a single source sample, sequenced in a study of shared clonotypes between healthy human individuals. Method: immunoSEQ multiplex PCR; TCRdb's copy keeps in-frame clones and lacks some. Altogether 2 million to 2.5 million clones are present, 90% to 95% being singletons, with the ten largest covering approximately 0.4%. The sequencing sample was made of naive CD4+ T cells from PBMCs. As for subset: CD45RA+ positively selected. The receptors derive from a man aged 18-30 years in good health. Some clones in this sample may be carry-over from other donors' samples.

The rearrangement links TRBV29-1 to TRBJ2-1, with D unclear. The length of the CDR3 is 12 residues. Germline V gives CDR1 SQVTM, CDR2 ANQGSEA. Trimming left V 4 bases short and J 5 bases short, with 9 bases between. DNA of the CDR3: TGCAGCGTTGCGGCCTACAACAATGAGCAGTTCTTC. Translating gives CSVAAYNNEQFF.

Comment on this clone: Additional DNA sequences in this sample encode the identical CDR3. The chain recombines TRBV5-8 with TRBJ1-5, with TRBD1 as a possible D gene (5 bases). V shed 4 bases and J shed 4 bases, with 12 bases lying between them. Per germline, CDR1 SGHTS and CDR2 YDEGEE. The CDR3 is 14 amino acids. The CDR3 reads CASSGGRGNQPQHF. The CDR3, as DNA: TGTGCCAGCAGCGGAGGGAGGGGAAATCAGCCCCAGCATTTT.

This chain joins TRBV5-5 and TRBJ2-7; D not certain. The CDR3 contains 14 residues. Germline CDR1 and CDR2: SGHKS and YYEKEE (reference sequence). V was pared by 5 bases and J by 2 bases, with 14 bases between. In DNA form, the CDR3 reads TGTGCCAGCAGTTCCCCGGCATACACCTACGAGCAGTACTTC. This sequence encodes CASSSPAYTYEQYF.

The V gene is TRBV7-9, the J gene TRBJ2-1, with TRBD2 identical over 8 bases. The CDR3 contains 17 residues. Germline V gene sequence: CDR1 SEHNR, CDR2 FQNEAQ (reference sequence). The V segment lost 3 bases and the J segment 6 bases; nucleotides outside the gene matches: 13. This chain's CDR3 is CASSFQAGTRVPNEQFF. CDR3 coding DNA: TGTGCCAGCAGCTTTCAAGCCGGGACTAGGGTTCCCAATGAGCAGTTCTTC. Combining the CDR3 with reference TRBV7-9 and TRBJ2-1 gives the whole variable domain DTGVSQNPRHKITKRGQNVTFRCDPISEHNRLYWYRQTLGQGPEFLTYFQNEAQLEKSRLLSDRFSAERPKGSFSTLEIQRTEQGDSAMYLCASSFQAGTRVPNEQFFGPGTRLTVL.

In DNA, the CDR3 is TGCGCCAGCAGCCATCCCGGGACAGGGGGCACAGATACGCAGTATTTT. It specifies CASSHPGTGGTDTQYF. The genes are TRBV4-3 and TRBJ2-3; 10 bases are shared with TRBD1. Looked up from germline, CDR1 is LGHNA and CDR2 is YSLEER. The CDR3 has 16 amino acids. Trimming at V came to 3 bases and at J to 1 base, leaving 4 bases not matched to a gene.

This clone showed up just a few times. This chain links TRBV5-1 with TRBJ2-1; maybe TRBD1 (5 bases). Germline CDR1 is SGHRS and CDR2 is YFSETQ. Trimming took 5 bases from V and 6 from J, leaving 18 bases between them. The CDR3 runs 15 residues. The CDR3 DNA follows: TGCGCCAGCAGGTGGGGCGAAGGGCTTGGCAATGAGCAGTTCTTC. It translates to CASRWGEGLGNEQFF. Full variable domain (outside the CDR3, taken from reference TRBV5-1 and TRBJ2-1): KAGVTQTPRYLIKTRGQQVTLSCSPISGHRSVSWYQQTPGQGLQFLFEYFSETQRNKGNFPGRFSGRQFSNSRSEMNVSTLELGDSALYLCASRWGEGLGNEQFFGPGTRLTVL.

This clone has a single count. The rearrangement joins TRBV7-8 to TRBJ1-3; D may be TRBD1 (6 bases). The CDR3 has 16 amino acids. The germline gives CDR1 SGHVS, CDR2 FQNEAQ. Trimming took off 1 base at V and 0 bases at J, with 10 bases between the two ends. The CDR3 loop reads CASSLVDRNSGNTIYF. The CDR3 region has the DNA TGTGCCAGCAGCTTAGTGGACAGAAACTCTGGAAACACCATATATTTT.

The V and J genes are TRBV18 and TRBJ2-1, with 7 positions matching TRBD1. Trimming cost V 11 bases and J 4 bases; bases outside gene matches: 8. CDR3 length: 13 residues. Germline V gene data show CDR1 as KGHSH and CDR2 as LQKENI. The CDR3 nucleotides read TGTGCCGACAGGGTAGGCACTTACAATGAGCAGTTCTTC. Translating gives CADRVGTYNEQFF.

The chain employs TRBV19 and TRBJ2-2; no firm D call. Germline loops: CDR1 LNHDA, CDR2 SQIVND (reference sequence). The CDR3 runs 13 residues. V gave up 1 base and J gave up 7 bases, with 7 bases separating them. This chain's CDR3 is CASSIARIGELFF. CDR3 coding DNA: TGTGCCAGTAGTATAGCGAGAATCGGGGAGCTGTTTTTT.

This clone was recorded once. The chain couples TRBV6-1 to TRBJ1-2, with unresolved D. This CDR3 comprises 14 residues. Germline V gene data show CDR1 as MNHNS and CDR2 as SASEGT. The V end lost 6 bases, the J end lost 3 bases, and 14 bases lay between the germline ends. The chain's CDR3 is CASSAPPRYYGYTF. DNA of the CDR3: TGTGCCAGCAGCGCCCCCCCCCGGTACTATGGCTACACCTTC.

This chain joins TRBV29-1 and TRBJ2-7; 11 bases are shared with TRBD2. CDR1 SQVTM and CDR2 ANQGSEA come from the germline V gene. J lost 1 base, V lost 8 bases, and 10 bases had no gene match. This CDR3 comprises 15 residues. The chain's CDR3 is CSFSLGTSGSYEQYF. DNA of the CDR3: TGCAGCTTCTCTCTAGGGACTAGCGGATCCTACGAGCAGTACTTC.

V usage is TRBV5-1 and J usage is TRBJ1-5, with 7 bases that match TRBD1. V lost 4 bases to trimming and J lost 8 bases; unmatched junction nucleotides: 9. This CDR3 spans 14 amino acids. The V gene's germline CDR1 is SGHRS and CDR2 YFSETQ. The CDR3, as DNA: TGCGCCAGCAGCACAGGGGCGGCCGGAGAGCCCCAGCATTTT. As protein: CASSTGAAGEPQHF.

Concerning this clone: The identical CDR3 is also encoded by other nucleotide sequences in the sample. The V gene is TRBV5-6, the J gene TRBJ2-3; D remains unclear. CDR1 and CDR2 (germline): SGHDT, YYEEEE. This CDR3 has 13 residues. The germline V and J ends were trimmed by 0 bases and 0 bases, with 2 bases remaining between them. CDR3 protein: CASSLGSTDTQYF. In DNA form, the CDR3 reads TGTGCCAGCAGCTTGGGGAGCACAGATACGCAGTATTTT.

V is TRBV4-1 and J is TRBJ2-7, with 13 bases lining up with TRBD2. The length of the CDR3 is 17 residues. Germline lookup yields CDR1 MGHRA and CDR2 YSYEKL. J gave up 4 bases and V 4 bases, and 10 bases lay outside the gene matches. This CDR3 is CASSPLRTSGSLYEQYF. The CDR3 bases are TGCGCCAGCAGCCCCCTCCGGACTAGCGGGAGTCTATACGAGCAGTACTTC.

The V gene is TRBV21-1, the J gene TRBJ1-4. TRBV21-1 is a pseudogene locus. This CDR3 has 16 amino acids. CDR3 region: CASTLSPPGRNEKLFF. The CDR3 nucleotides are TGTGCCAGCACGCTCAGTCCCCCGGGGAGGAATGAAAAACTGTTTTTT.

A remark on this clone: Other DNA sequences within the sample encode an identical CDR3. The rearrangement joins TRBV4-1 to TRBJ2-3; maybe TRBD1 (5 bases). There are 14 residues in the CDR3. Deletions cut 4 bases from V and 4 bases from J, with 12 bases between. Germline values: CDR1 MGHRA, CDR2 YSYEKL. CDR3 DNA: TGCGCCAGCAGCCTTGGACAAGGCGCAGATACGCAGTATTTT. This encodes CASSLGQGADTQYF.

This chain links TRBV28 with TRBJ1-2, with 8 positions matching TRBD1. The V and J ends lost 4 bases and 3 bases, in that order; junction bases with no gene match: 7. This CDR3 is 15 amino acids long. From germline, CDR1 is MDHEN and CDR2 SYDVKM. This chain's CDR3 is CASSSVTGVYYGYTF. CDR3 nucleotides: TGTGCCAGCAGTTCTGTGACAGGGGTATACTATGGCTACACCTTC.

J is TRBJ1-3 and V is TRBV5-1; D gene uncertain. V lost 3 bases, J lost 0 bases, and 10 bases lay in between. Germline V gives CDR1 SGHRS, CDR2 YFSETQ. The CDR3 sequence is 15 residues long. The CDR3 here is CASSSDLGSGNTIYF. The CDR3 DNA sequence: TGCGCCAGCAGCTCCGACTTGGGCTCTGGAAACACCATATATTTT.

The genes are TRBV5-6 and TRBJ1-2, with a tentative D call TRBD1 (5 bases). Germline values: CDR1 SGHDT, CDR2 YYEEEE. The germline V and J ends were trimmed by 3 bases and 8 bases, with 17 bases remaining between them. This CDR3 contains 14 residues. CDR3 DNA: TGTGCCAGCAGCTACTCCAGGGTCACCAGCGGCTACACCTTC. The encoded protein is CASSYSRVTSGYTF.

The CDR3 here is CASSSPRGRPLDEQFF. CDR3 bases: TGTGCCAGCAGTTCCCCCCGCGGGAGGCCTTTGGATGAGCAGTTCTTC. This sequence joins TRBV6-5 and TRBJ2-1, with 8 bases fitting TRBD2. The V gene end was trimmed by 4 bases and the J gene end by 8 bases; junction bases not matched to a gene: 13. Germline V gene data show CDR1 as MNHEY and CDR2 as SVGAGI. The CDR3 runs to 16 residues.